The present T cell receptor beta chain was sequenced within a study of T cells after posttransplantation cyclophosphamide. Study-wide points: Blood and skin or GI T cell repertoires showed limited TRB overlap. Recipient CMV seropositivity and CMV reactivation strongly tracked TRB clonality. Donor CD8+ memory clones often dominated recipient blood repertoires at later times.

Busulfan-fludarabine conditioning, marrow transplant, and cyclophosphamide on days +3 and +4 were administered. This clone was seen many times. Its specificity is not known. Assay: immunoSEQ multiplex PCR; the TCRdb copy retains only in-frame clones and omits some. The sample is made up of a few thousand clones, none counted only once. The CDR3 totals 16 residues. The germline gives CDR1 MNHEY, CDR2 SVGEGT. V lost 8 bases and J lost 2, with 19 bases in between. This chain joins TRBV6-2 or TRBV6-3 and TRBJ1-5; weak D call: TRBD1 (5 bases). Source: PBMCs, taken after an allogeneic stem cell transplant with post-transplant cyclophosphamide. This sequence was found in a female patient over 55 who received an allogeneic stem cell transplant from an unrelated donor, was CMV-positive, and had acute GVHD only. Some T cells could come from the graft donor. The CDR3 protein is CASQLTGRVGNQPQHF. For the CDR3, the DNA is TGTGCCAGCCAACTTACAGGTAGGGTGGGCAATCAGCCCCAGCATTTT.